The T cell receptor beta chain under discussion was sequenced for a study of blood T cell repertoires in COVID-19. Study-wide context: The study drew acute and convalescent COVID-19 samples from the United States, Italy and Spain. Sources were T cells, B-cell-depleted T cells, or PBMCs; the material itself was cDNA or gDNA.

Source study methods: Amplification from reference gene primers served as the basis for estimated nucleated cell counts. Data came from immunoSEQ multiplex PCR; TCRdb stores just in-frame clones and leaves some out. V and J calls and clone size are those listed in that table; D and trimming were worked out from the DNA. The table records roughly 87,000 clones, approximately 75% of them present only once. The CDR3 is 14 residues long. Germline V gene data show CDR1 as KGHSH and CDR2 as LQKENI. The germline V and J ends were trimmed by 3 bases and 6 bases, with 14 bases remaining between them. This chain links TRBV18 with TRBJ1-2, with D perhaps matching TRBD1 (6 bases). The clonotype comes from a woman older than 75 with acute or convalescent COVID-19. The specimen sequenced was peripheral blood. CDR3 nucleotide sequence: TGTGCCAGCTCACCGCAAACAGGGAGTGATGGCTACACCTTC. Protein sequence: CASSPQTGSDGYTF.